This T cell receptor beta chain was recovered during a study of a mutant IDH1 vaccine in newly diagnosed glioma. Time point reported: week 35, safety follow-up. Each dose delivered 300 ug of mutant IDH1 20-mer peptide subcutaneously with imiquimod. Germline trimming cut 3 bases from V and 1 base from J; bases unmatched to any gene: 5. Germline assignment: CDR1 MGHRA and CDR2 YSYEKL. This CDR3 is built from 15 residues. In regard to this clone: Its antigen remains unknown.

TCRdb keeps only in-frame clones here, not all; method: immunoSEQ multiplex PCR. The table shows around 70,000 clones, with 84% occurring only once. This clonotype was obtained from a man between 18 and 35 years old with glioma. Sequencing was performed on PBMCs, taken from a glioma patient whose treatment included an IDH1 peptide vaccine. The gene calls are TRBV4-1 and TRBJ1-1; 7 positions match TRBD1. The DNA for the CDR3 is TGCGCCAGCAGCCATCCCGGGACAGCGAACACTGAAGCTTTCTTT. This encodes CASSHPGTANTEAFF.